This T cell receptor beta chain is from a study of shared clonotypes between healthy human individuals. Study details: Each donor contributed plates that comprised three CD4 naive, three CD4 memory, two CD8 naive and one CD8 memory.

There were no recent acute infections or vaccinations among the donors, who were healthy HIV-negative adults. Measured with immunoSEQ multiplex PCR; TCRdb has only the in-frame clones, and not every one. The table has approximately 2,300,000 clones, about 90% seen once. What was sequenced was naive CD4+ T cells from PBMCs. Indicated subset: CD45RA+ positively selected. This sequence was found in a man younger than 35 in good health. Some clones in this sample may be carry-over from other donors' samples.

The CDR3 loop is CASSLAGAGGNTIYF. The CDR3 region has the DNA TGTGCCAGCAGCTTAGCCGGGGCGGGCGGAAACACCATATATTTT. This chain joins TRBV11-2 and TRBJ1-3; D might be TRBD1 (5 bases). The ends were cut back, 1 base at V and 4 bases at J, with 11 bases in the middle. The germline CDR1 and CDR2 sequences are SGHAT and FQNNGV. This CDR3 has 15 amino acids.